This TCR beta chain was profiled in a study of blood T cells in healthy people across ages. For the second PCR, which ran for about 6 to 11 cycles, a sample-barcoded 5' primer and a J-beta primer mix were used. MiXCR, applied by TCRdb to the 5' RACE reads, yields one record per CDR3 protein. The sample lists about 770,000 distinct CDR3 sequences, under 55% occurring once. All donors came from Russia, were Caucasian and healthy, and spanned ages about 6 to 100. The clonotype was recovered from a man aged 55 to 70 in good health. What was sequenced was blood.

In nucleotides, the CDR3 is TGTGCCAGCAGTTACGCCAGGAAGGAGCAGTTCTTC. Its translation: CASSYARKEQFF. The chain links TRBV6-6 to TRBJ2-1; D is unclear. V was pared by 2 bases and J by 10 bases, with 9 bases between. Germline V gene sequence: CDR1 MNHNY, CDR2 SVGAGI (reference sequence). The CDR3 is 12 residues long.